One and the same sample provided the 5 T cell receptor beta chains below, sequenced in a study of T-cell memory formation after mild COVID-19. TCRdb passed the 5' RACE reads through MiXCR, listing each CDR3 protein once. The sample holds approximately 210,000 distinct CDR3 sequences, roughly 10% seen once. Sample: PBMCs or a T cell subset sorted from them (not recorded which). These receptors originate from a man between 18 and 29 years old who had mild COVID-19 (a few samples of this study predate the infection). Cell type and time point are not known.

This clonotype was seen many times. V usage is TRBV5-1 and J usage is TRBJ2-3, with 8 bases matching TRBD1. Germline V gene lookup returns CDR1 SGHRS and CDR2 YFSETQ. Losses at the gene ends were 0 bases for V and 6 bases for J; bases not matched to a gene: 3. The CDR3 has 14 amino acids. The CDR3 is CASSLDRGKDTQYF. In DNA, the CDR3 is TGCGCCAGCAGCTTGGACAGGGGGAAGGATACGCAGTATTTT. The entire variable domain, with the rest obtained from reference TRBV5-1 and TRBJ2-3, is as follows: KAGVTQTPRYLIKTRGQQVTLSCSPISGHRSVSWYQQTPGQGLQFLFEYFSETQRNKGNFPGRFSGRQFSNSRSEMNVSTLELGDSALYLCASSLDRGKDTQYFGPGTRLTVL.

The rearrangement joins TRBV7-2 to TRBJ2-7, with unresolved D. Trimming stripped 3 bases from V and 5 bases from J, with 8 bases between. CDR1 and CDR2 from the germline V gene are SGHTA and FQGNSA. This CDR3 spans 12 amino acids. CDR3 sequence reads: CASSFYSDEQYF. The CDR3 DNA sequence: TGTGCCAGCAGCTTCTACTCAGACGAGCAGTACTTC.

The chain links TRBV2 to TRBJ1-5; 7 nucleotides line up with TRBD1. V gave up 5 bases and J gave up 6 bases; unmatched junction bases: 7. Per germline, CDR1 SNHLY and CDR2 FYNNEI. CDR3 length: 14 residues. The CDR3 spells CASSLTGRSQPQHF. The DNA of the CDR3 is TGTGCCAGCAGTTTGACAGGGCGAAGTCAGCCCCAGCATTTT.

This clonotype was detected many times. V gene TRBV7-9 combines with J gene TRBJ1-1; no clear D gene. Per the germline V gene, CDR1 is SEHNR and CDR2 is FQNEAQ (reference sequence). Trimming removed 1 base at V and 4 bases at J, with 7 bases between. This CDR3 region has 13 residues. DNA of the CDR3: TGTGCCAGCAGCTTAGAAGGAGGCACTGAAGCTTTCTTT. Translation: CASSLEGGTEAFF.

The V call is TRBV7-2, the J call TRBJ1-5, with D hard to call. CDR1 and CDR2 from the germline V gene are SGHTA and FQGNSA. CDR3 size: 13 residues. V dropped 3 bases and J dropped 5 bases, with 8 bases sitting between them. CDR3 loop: CASSFTRDQPQHF. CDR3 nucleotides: TGTGCCAGCAGCTTTACGCGAGATCAGCCCCAGCATTTT.